This paragraph reports one TCR beta chain. Antigen unknown. Template switching introduced a universal primer site, and the cDNA bore unique molecular identifiers. Each CDR3 protein gets one entry after TCRdb re-called the 5' RACE reads with MiXCR. Among around 370,000 distinct CDR3 sequences listed, approximately 8.8% were seen once. This record belongs to a study of identical twins. Study outcomes and limitations: Excess sharing by twins proved weaker in beta out-of-frame sequences. Conclusions came from cross-sectional statistical analysis, not from following the same donors.

The CDR3 runs to 17 residues. V lost 3 bases and J 9 bases, leaving 24 bases between the germline ends. The TCR sequence derives from a woman aged 45-60 years in good health. Input material: naive T cells sorted from blood. The gene calls are TRBV23-1 and TRBJ2-1; maybe TRBD2 (6 bases). TRBV23-1 is labeled an ORF, and its function is uncertain. DNA for the CDR3: TGCGCCAGCAGTCAGTCTTCTGCGGGACCTAGGGGTAGTGAGCAGTTCTTC. This codes for CASSQSSAGPRGSEQFF.